Following are 25 T cell receptor beta chains from one sample sequenced in a study of cytomegalovirus exposure and HLA in healthy donors. The protocol was immunoSEQ multiplex PCR, while the TCRdb copy is restricted to in-frame clones and leaves out a portion. The sample consists of tens of thousands of clones, around nine tenths of them appearing once. Sequencing was performed on PBMCs. All receptors come from a man younger than 35 in good health and CMV-seronegative.

This clone was detected once. V usage is TRBV7-9 and J usage is TRBJ1-5; D not certain. Germline V gene data show CDR1 as SEHNR and CDR2 as FQNEAQ (reference sequence). Trimming took 1 base from V and 5 from J, leaving 15 bases between them. This CDR3 has 16 residues. CDR3 bases: TGTGCCAGCAGCTTAGGTGGTGGTTCAGTGTATCAGCCCCAGCATTTT. Its translation: CASSLGGGSVYQPQHF.

The genes are TRBV7-9 and TRBJ1-2; 10 bases line up with TRBD1. With V trimmed by 5 bases and J by 2 bases, 8 bases remained unmatched. CDR1 and CDR2 from the germline V gene are SEHNR and FQNEAQ (reference sequence). The CDR3 spans 16 residues. Here the CDR3 DNA reads TGTGCCAGCAGCCTACCACCGGGACAGGGGAACTATGGCTACACCTTC. This encodes CASSLPPGQGNYGYTF. The full variable domain, in which reference TRBV7-9 and TRBJ1-2 provide the parts outside the CDR3, is DTGVSQNPRHKITKRGQNVTFRCDPISEHNRLYWYRQTLGQGPEFLTYFQNEAQLEKSRLLSDRFSAERPKGSFSTLEIQRTEQGDSAMYLCASSLPPGQGNYGYTFGSGTRLTVV.

This chain uses TRBV9 with TRBJ2-5; D might be TRBD2 (6 bases). The CDR3 runs to 13 residues. The V gene lost 2 bases and the J gene lost 3 bases, with 8 bases spanning the gap. The germline gives CDR1 SGDLS, CDR2 YYNGEE. The DNA for the CDR3 is TGTGCCAGCAGCGTGTGGGGGGAAGAGACCCAGTACTTC. Translated: CASSVWGEETQYF.

The CDR3 DNA sequence: TGCAGCGTTGAAATGGGGCAGGGGACAGATACGCAGTATTTT. This translates into CSVEMGQGTDTQYF. This chain joins TRBV29-1 and TRBJ2-3, with D possibly being TRBD1 (6 bases). Germline-derived CDR1 and CDR2 are SQVTM and ANQGSEA. CDR3 length equals 14 residues. V was cut by 2 bases and J by 3 bases, with 12 bases left in between.

This CDR3 is CASSQGQMTYEQYF. The CDR3 bases are TGCGCCAGCAGCCAAGGGCAGATGACTTACGAGCAGTACTTC. The chain combines TRBV4-1 with TRBJ2-7; D uncertain. This CDR3 comprises 14 residues. The germline CDR1 and CDR2 sequences are MGHRA and YSYEKL. Trimming took 1 base from V and 4 from J, leaving 11 bases between them.

The chain links TRBV7-9 to TRBJ2-7, with 12 bases that match TRBD2. The V gene's germline CDR1 is SEHNR and CDR2 FQNEAQ (reference sequence). The junction had 7 bases not matched to a gene; V was cut back by 4 bases and J by 0 bases. This CDR3 has 17 residues. CDR3 bases: TGTGCCAGCAGCTCAACTAGCGGGAGGCTCCTCTCCTACGAGCAGTACTTC. This encodes CASSSTSGRLLSYEQYF.

The chain has TRBV5-1 and TRBJ2-7; 8 nucleotides align to TRBD2. The V and J ends lost 1 base and 7 bases, in that order; junction bases with no gene match: 10. CDR3 length equals 15 residues. Germline V gives CDR1 SGHRS, CDR2 YFSETQ. CDR3 sequence: CASSLFPAGAWEQYF. Written as DNA, the CDR3 is TGCGCCAGCAGCTTGTTTCCAGCGGGAGCGTGGGAGCAGTACTTC.

This clone was detected only once. This chain uses TRBV2 with TRBJ1-1; 10 nucleotides match TRBD1. With V trimmed by 6 bases and J by 4 bases, 14 bases remained unmatched. CDR1 SNHLY and CDR2 FYNNEI come from the germline V gene. The CDR3 is 17 residues long. The CDR3 nucleotides read TGTGCCAGCAGGCCGGGACAGGGGCCTGGTCGGGGCACTGAAGCTTTCTTT. As protein: CASRPGQGPGRGTEAFF.

The chain carries TRBV19 and TRBJ2-1; 14 bases fit TRBD2. The CDR3 has 15 amino acids. Germline trimming cut 5 bases from V and 7 bases from J; bases unmatched to any gene: 4. The germline V gene has CDR1 LNHDA and CDR2 SQIVND (reference sequence). The CDR3 spells CASSEGLAGVNEQFF. The DNA for the CDR3 is TGTGCCAGTAGTGAGGGACTAGCGGGAGTAAATGAGCAGTTCTTC.

The CDR3 DNA reads TGTGCCAGCAGCCTCGGGTTCGCAGGGCGGAGGGAAACTAATGAAAAACTGTTTTTT. Its translation is CASSLGFAGRRETNEKLFF. The gene calls are TRBV5-6 and TRBJ1-4, with D perhaps TRBD1 (5 bases). CDR1 and CDR2 (germline): SGHDT, YYEEEE. The CDR3 has 19 amino acids. V lost 4 bases, J lost 1 base, and 23 bases lay in between.

The chain combines TRBV27 with TRBJ2-5, with a weak D call TRBD2 (5 bases). This CDR3 region has 13 residues. The V gene lost 6 bases and the J gene lost 5 bases, with 13 bases spanning the gap. CDR1 and CDR2 (germline): MNHEY, SMNVEV (reference sequence). CDR3 nucleotides: TGTGCCAGCAGCCTCGGACTCTGGGAGACCCAGTACTTC. Its protein product is CASSLGLWETQYF.

The rearrangement uses TRBV28 and TRBJ2-2, with 9 bases aligning to TRBD1. Germline V gene lookup returns CDR1 MDHEN and CDR2 SYDVKM. The CDR3 length is 18 residues. V gave up 5 bases and J gave up 3 bases; unmatched junction bases: 13. CDR3 in DNA: TGTGCCAGCAGTCACCCACCGGGACAGGGCGATCACACCGGGGAGCTGTTTTTT. Its translation is CASSHPPGQGDHTGELFF.

CDR3 sequence reads: CASRRQGSGNTIYF. In DNA form, the CDR3 reads TGTGCCAGCAGACGACAGGGCTCTGGAAACACCATATATTTT. V and J are TRBV7-2 and TRBJ1-3; TRBD1 matches 7 bases. V lost 6 bases to trimming and J lost 0 bases; unmatched junction nucleotides: 2. This CDR3 spans 14 amino acids. Germline CDR1 and CDR2: SGHTA and FQGNSA.

The chain couples TRBV6-1 to TRBJ2-1; unclear D gene. Trimming removed 4 bases from V and 6 bases from J, with 16 bases in between. The CDR3 runs 15 residues. Germline V gene lookup returns CDR1 MNHNS and CDR2 SASEGT. CDR3 amino acids: CASSAPGTSRNEQFF. CDR3 DNA sequence: TGTGCCAGCAGTGCGCCAGGAACATCCCGCAATGAGCAGTTCTTC.

This clone was found a few times. The chain joins TRBV18 to TRBJ2-7; a weak D match, TRBD2 (5 bases). Trimming shortened V by 2 bases and J by 5 bases, and 13 bases separated the two germline ends. The CDR3 is made up of 14 amino acids. The germline V gene encodes CDR1 KGHSH and CDR2 LQKENI. In DNA, the CDR3 is TGTGCCAGCTCACCAAGGTCCGGGGATGACGAGCAGTACTTC. It is translated as CASSPRSGDDEQYF.

This chain uses TRBV7-6 with TRBJ2-1, with 10 bases matching TRBD2. Germline values: CDR1 SGHVS, CDR2 FNYEAQ. Trimming cost V 5 bases and J 0 bases; bases outside gene matches: 1. This CDR3 contains 15 residues. CDR3 amino acids: CASSPSGSSYNEQFF. The CDR3 DNA sequence: TGTGCCAGCAGCCCTAGCGGGAGCTCCTACAATGAGCAGTTCTTC. The whole variable domain, remainder taken from reference TRBV7-6 and TRBJ2-1, is GAGVSQSPRYKVTKRGQDVALRCDPISGHVSLYWYRQALGQGPEFLTYFNYEAQQDKSGLPNDRFSAERPEGSISTLTIQRTEQRDSAMYRCASSPSGSSYNEQFFGPGTRLTVL.

The rearrangement links TRBV7-6 to TRBJ2-3; TRBD2 is a possible D gene (6 bases). CDR1 is SGHVS, CDR2 FNYEAQ, per germline. The CDR3 totals 16 residues. Trimming removed 4 bases at V and 2 bases at J, with 16 bases between. CDR3 region: CASSSVVAALTDTQYF. Written as DNA, the CDR3 is TGTGCCAGCAGCTCGGTAGTAGCGGCGCTCACAGATACGCAGTATTTT.

The rearrangement uses TRBV11-2 and TRBJ2-7; 9 bases agree with TRBD2. V lost 3 bases to trimming and J lost 5 bases; unmatched junction nucleotides: 8. CDR3 length: 15 amino acids. Germline lookup yields CDR1 SGHAT and CDR2 FQNNGV. CDR3 amino acids: CASSFRREGRNEQYF. The CDR3 DNA is TGTGCCAGCAGCTTTAGGCGGGAGGGCCGAAACGAGCAGTACTTC. The variable domain in full, completed from reference TRBV11-2 and TRBJ2-7, reads EAGVAQSPRYKIIEKRQSVAFWCNPISGHATLYWYQQILGQGPKLLIQFQNNGVVDDSQLPKDRFSAERLKGVDSTLKIQPAKLEDSAVYLCASSFRREGRNEQYFGPGTRLTVT.

The DNA of the CDR3 is TGCGCCAGCAGGCTGGGACAGGGATGGAATCAGCCCCAGCATTTT. Translating it yields CASRLGQGWNQPQHF. The rearrangement joins TRBV10-2 to TRBJ1-5, with 9 bases aligning to TRBD1. V trimming: 6 bases; J trimming: 4 bases; junction bases outside the gene matches: 7. CDR3 length: 15 residues. Germline assignment: CDR1 WSHSY and CDR2 SAAADI.

Turning to this clone: Its ends do not fully match the called genes, so a read error is possible. The chain has TRBV25-1 and TRBJ2-5; 7 bases align to TRBD1. The CDR3 is made up of 12 amino acids. In germline, CDR1 is MGHDK, CDR2 SYGVNS. This CDR3 is CASSEYDRVLDF. Here the CDR3 DNA reads TGTGCCAGCAGTGAATACGACAGGGTTCTAGACTTC.

This chain links TRBV27 with TRBJ2-7; tentative D call: TRBD1 (5 bases). Germline V gene lookup returns CDR1 MNHEY and CDR2 SMNVEV (reference sequence). V was pared by 3 bases and J by 5 bases, with 17 bases between. The CDR3 is made up of 15 amino acids. Written as DNA, the CDR3 is TGTGCCAGCAGTTTTCTTGGGTCCGGCAGGGACGAGCAGTACTTC. This encodes CASSFLGSGRDEQYF.

This sequence joins TRBV29-1 and TRBJ2-3; 7 nucleotides match TRBD2. Germline CDR1 and CDR2: SQVTM and ANQGSEA. Trimming cost V 8 bases and J 3 bases; bases outside gene matches: 8. This CDR3 contains 13 residues. The CDR3 DNA follows: TGCAGCCATTTGGCGGGAGTAACAGATACGCAGTATTTT. It yields the protein CSHLAGVTDTQYF.

V and J are TRBV5-1 and TRBJ2-1, with a weak D call TRBD2 (5 bases). The germline V gene encodes CDR1 SGHRS and CDR2 YFSETQ. This CDR3 has 14 residues. Trimming shortened V by 0 bases and J by 10 bases, and 14 bases separated the two germline ends. The CDR3 nucleotides read TGCGCCAGCAGCTTGGCGGCGGTGGGCGGGGAGCAGTTCTTC. This gives the protein CASSLAAVGGEQFF.

The V call is TRBV5-5, the J call TRBJ2-1; TRBD2 is a possible D gene (5 bases). From germline, CDR1 is SGHKS and CDR2 YYEKEE (reference sequence). Trimming shortened V by 4 bases and J by 4 bases, and 15 bases separated the two germline ends. This CDR3 spans 15 amino acids. As DNA, the CDR3 is TGTGCCAGCAGCCAAAACCCGGGAAGTTACAATGAGCAGTTCTTC. It codes for CASSQNPGSYNEQFF.

CDR3 in amino acids: CASSSYSGSANEQFF. The CDR3, as DNA: TGTGCCAGCAGCTCGTATAGCGGGAGCGCAAATGAGCAGTTCTTC. The rearrangement links TRBV5-4 to TRBJ2-1, with 9 bases lining up with TRBD2. CDR3 length equals 15 residues. Germline V gene data show CDR1 as SGHNT and CDR2 as YYREEE (reference sequence). The V and J ends lost 3 bases and 7 bases, in that order; junction bases with no gene match: 8.